This T cell receptor (beta chain) came from a study of cytomegalovirus exposure and HLA in healthy donors. Study-wide results and caveats: The study listed approximately 160 cytomegalovirus-associated TCR beta chains. CMV serostatus alone was available as immune exposure information.

13 Jbeta primers and 60 Vbeta primers were used for the PCR. The data were produced by immunoSEQ multiplex PCR, yet TCRdb's version contains in-frame clones alone and is incomplete. Among roughly 120,000 clones, 75% to 85% were seen once, and the ten largest hold 4% to 5.5%. As concerns this clone: Its target is unknown.

Germline trimming cut 4 bases from V and 9 bases from J; bases unmatched to any gene: 11. Germline V gene lookup returns CDR1 LGHNA and CDR2 YSLEER. The CDR3 has 16 amino acids. V usage is TRBV4-3 and J usage is TRBJ2-1, with 11 bases identical to TRBD1. This clonotype was obtained from a man aged 25 to 40 in good health and CMV-seropositive. The sample comprised PBMCs. The CDR3 is CASSLDAGTGGFEQFF. CDR3 nucleotides: TGCGCCAGCAGCCTTGACGCCGGGACAGGGGGATTTGAGCAGTTCTTC.